Shown below are 22 T cell receptor beta chains from a single sample sequenced in a study of T cell repertoires in cytomegalovirus infection. TCRdb analysed the reads with MiXCR anew, one entry per CDR3 protein. The sample holds fewer than 30,000 distinct CDR3 sequences, under 20% seen once. The antigens these receptors bind are not known. The sequencing used CD8+ T cells from cultured PBMCs, collected from culture after CMV antigen stimulation. These receptors were collected from a human donor in good health (CMV status not recorded). Some clones in this sample may be carry-over from other donors' samples.

This clonotype was counted between two and nine times. The chain is built from TRBV29-1 and TRBJ2-1; D is perhaps TRBD2 (5 bases). The V end lost 5 bases, the J end lost 0 bases, and 11 bases lay between the germline ends. Germline CDR1 and CDR2: SQVTM and ANQGSEA. This CDR3 contains 14 residues. CDR3 nucleotides: TGCAGCGTTAGGACGGGAAGCTCCTACAATGAGCAGTTCTTC. Translated: CSVRTGSSYNEQFF.

This clonotype was seen only a few times. The chain has TRBV20-1 and TRBJ2-1; D is ambiguous. V dropped 3 bases and J dropped 0 bases, with 12 bases sitting between them. The germline CDR1 and CDR2 sequences are DFQATT and SNEGSKA (reference sequence). The CDR3 is 15 amino acids. The CDR3 spells CSASLASSSYNEQFF. CDR3 nucleotides: TGCAGTGCTAGCCTGGCCTCGAGCTCCTACAATGAGCAGTTCTTC.

The chain uses TRBV28 and TRBJ2-3; 7 nucleotides agree with TRBD2. CDR1 MDHEN and CDR2 SYDVKM come from the germline V gene. V shed 1 base, J shed 1 base, and the junction held 5 bases outside the gene matches. The length of the CDR3 is 16 residues. CDR3 loop: CASSLYAGRGTDTQYF. As DNA, the CDR3 is TGTGCCAGCAGTTTATACGCTGGGAGGGGCACAGATACGCAGTATTTT.

This clonotype has just a few counts. The chain combines TRBV27 with TRBJ1-2; D gene unclear. V was pared by 0 bases and J by 3 bases, with 5 bases between. Germline V lookup: CDR1 MNHEY, CDR2 SMNVEV (reference sequence). The CDR3 has 13 residues. The CDR3 spells CASSLSRDYGYTF. In nucleotides, the CDR3 is TGTGCCAGCAGTTTATCAAGGGACTATGGCTACACCTTC.

This chain connects TRBV18 to TRBJ2-7, with D perhaps matching TRBD2 (5 bases). Trimming took 6 bases from V and 2 from J, leaving 17 bases between them. The CDR3 length is 15 residues. Germline V lookup: CDR1 KGHSH, CDR2 LQKENI. The CDR3: CASSPEVRLTYEQYF. The CDR3 coding sequence is TGTGCCAGCTCCCCGGAGGTCCGTTTAACCTACGAGCAGTACTTC. Full variable domain (outside the CDR3, taken from reference TRBV18 and TRBJ2-7): NAGVMQNPRHLVRRRGQEARLRCSPMKGHSHVYWYRQLPEEGLKFMVYLQKENIIDESGMPKERFSAEFPKEGPSILRIQQVVRGDSAAYFCASSPEVRLTYEQYFGPGTRLTVT.

The genes are TRBV7-6 and TRBJ2-1; D not resolved. Per germline, CDR1 SGHVS and CDR2 FNYEAQ. The CDR3 is made up of 15 amino acids. V was shortened by 1 base and J by 6 bases, with 13 bases between the two germline ends. CDR3 sequence: CASSLEVGKGNEQFF. The CDR3 DNA follows: TGTGCCAGCAGCTTAGAGGTGGGGAAGGGCAATGAGCAGTTCTTC.

CDR3 loop: CASSPGLAATYEQYF. In nucleotides, the CDR3 is TGTGCCAGCAGCCCGGGACTAGCGGCTACCTACGAGCAGTACTTC. The chain carries TRBV7-6 and TRBJ2-7; TRBD2 agrees at 11 bases. Unmatched junction bases numbered 5, after V lost 5 bases and J lost 2 bases. Germline CDR1 SGHVS, CDR2 FNYEAQ. The CDR3 contains 15 residues.

The chain is built from TRBV4-3 and TRBJ1-4, with D possibly being TRBD1 (6 bases). CDR3 length: 16 residues. V gave up 0 bases and J gave up 4 bases, with 12 bases separating them. CDR1 is LGHNA and CDR2 is YSLEER in the germline V gene. CDR3 DNA sequence: TGCGCCAGCAGCCAAGACTGGAGACAGGTTAATGAAAAACTGTTTTTT. This gives the protein CASSQDWRQVNEKLFF.

The chain carries TRBV6-2 or TRBV6-3 and TRBJ1-1; TRBD1 might be the D (6 bases). V dropped 5 bases and J dropped 2 bases, with 12 bases sitting between them. The CDR3 has 14 amino acids. The germline V gene has CDR1 MNHEY and CDR2 SVGEGT. Here the CDR3 DNA reads TGTGCCAGCAGTCCGCACAGGGATAACACTGAAGCTTTCTTT. Protein: CASSPHRDNTEAFF.

This clonotype was detected a few times. The V gene is TRBV10-3, the J gene TRBJ2-1, with 10 bases aligning to TRBD2. V lost 0 bases and J lost 6; bases outside the gene matches: 8. The germline V gene has CDR1 ENHRY and CDR2 SYGVKD. This CDR3 has 17 amino acids. CDR3 bases: TGTGCCATCAGTGAGTCTTTGGAACTAGCGGGGTTCAATGAGCAGTTCTTC. Protein product: CAISESLELAGFNEQFF.

This clonotype was detected a few times. The chain uses TRBV27 and TRBJ2-5; no clear D. V shed 3 bases and J shed 2 bases, with 7 bases lying between them. This CDR3 is built from 13 residues. From germline, CDR1 is MNHEY and CDR2 SMNVEV (reference sequence). The CDR3 spells CASSLLGQETQYF. Written as DNA, the CDR3 is TGTGCCAGCAGTTTGTTGGGGCAAGAGACCCAGTACTTC.

The CDR3 coding sequence is TGTGCCTGGAAAAGAGGGGTTGGGGTGCAGTACTTC. Its protein is CAWKRGVGVQYF. The chain recombines TRBV30 with TRBJ2-7; D is possibly TRBD1 or TRBD2 (5 bases each). CDR3 length: 12 amino acids. Trimming took off 4 bases at V and 9 bases at J, with 16 bases between the two ends. Germline V CDR1 and CDR2: GTSNPN, SVGIG (reference sequence).

The chain joins TRBV7-8 to TRBJ2-1; 10 positions agree with TRBD2. This CDR3 is 16 amino acids long. Germline V gives CDR1 SGHVS, CDR2 FQNEAQ. Unmatched junction bases numbered 6, after V lost 5 bases and J lost 2 bases. CDR3 loop: CASSAELAGTYNEQFF. The CDR3 nucleotides are TGTGCCAGCAGCGCCGAACTAGCGGGAACCTACAATGAGCAGTTCTTC.

This chain joins TRBV13 and TRBJ2-1; 9 bases line up with TRBD2. The germline gives CDR1 PRHDT, CDR2 FYEKMQ (reference sequence). Germline trimming cut 5 bases from V and 6 bases from J; bases unmatched to any gene: 2. This CDR3 spans 13 amino acids. The CDR3 reads CASSGGRGNEQFF. The DNA for the CDR3 is TGTGCCAGCAGCGGCGGGAGGGGCAATGAGCAGTTCTTC.

The chain combines TRBV7-6 with TRBJ1-5; possibly TRBD1 for D (5 bases). V gave up 5 bases and J gave up 6 bases, with 23 bases separating them. Per germline, CDR1 SGHVS and CDR2 FNYEAQ. This CDR3 region has 17 residues. The CDR3 nucleotides read TGTGCCAGCAGCCCCCGATTGGGGCCTCCCCTGGGTCAGCCCCAGCATTTT. The encoded protein is CASSPRLGPPLGQPQHF. The full variable domain, completed using reference TRBV7-6 and TRBJ1-5, is GAGVSQSPRYKVTKRGQDVALRCDPISGHVSLYWYRQALGQGPEFLTYFNYEAQQDKSGLPNDRFSAERPEGSISTLTIQRTEQRDSAMYRCASSPRLGPPLGQPQHFGDGTRLSIL.

This clonotype was recorded at least ten times. DNA for the CDR3: TGTGCCAGCAGCTTATCAGGGAACGAGCAGTACTTC. This gives the protein CASSLSGNEQYF. This chain connects TRBV7-9 to TRBJ2-7; the D gene is possibly TRBD1 (5 bases). Germline V gene data show CDR1 as SEHNR and CDR2 as FQNEAQ (reference sequence). With 2 bases removed from V and 5 bases from J, the gap between germline ends came to 7 bases. This CDR3 is 12 amino acids long.

The genes are TRBV28 and TRBJ2-1, with 13 bases matching TRBD2. This CDR3 is built from 17 residues. Germline loops: CDR1 MDHEN, CDR2 SYDVKM. V was clipped by 2 bases and J by 5 bases; unmatched bases: 6. The CDR3 coding sequence is TGTGCCAGCAGTTTAGGACTAGCGGGAGTTCAGAACAATGAGCAGTTCTTC. Translation gives CASSLGLAGVQNNEQFF.

This sequence joins TRBV27 and TRBJ2-7, with TRBD2 matching 10 bases. V dropped 2 bases and J dropped 7; count of bases not matched to a gene: 8. The CDR3 is 15 amino acids. Germline values: CDR1 MNHEY, CDR2 SMNVEV (reference sequence). The CDR3 DNA reads TGTGCCAGCAGTTTAGGGGGTCCTAGCGGGAGAGAGCAGTACTTC. Its translation is CASSLGGPSGREQYF.

The rearrangement links TRBV19 to TRBJ2-1, with 8 nucleotides matching TRBD2. Per germline, CDR1 LNHDA and CDR2 SQIVND (reference sequence). This CDR3 contains 15 residues. V gave up 3 bases and J gave up 4 bases; unmatched junction bases: 5. CDR3 DNA: TGTGCCAGTAGTATTTCGAGCGGGAGATACAATGAGCAGTTCTTC. This sequence encodes CASSISSGRYNEQFF.

This clonotype appeared a few times. This chain links TRBV6-6 with TRBJ1-5, with 8 nucleotides matching TRBD1. This CDR3 contains 14 residues. The V gene's germline CDR1 is MNHNY and CDR2 SVGAGI (reference sequence). Trimming removed 8 bases from V and 4 bases from J; junction bases left unmatched: 7. The CDR3 protein is CASLRTGQNQPQHF. The CDR3 nucleotides read TGTGCCAGCCTCAGGACAGGGCAGAATCAGCCCCAGCATTTT.

This clonotype has at least ten counts. The chain has TRBV12-3 or TRBV12-4 and TRBJ2-5, with 8 positions matching TRBD1. CDR3 size: 21 residues. Trimming cost V 8 bases and J 3 bases; bases outside gene matches: 29. The CDR3 DNA reads as TGTGCCAGCTCCAACTGGGGAACAGGGGGGATTGTTCAGATTTCTAAAGAGACCCAGTACTTC. Its protein product is CASSNWGTGGIVQISKETQYF.

The chain recombines TRBV27 with TRBJ1-6; no clear D gene. The CDR3 spans 16 residues. Trimming took off 6 bases at V and 4 bases at J, with 16 bases between the two ends. Germline-derived CDR1 and CDR2 are MNHEY and SMNVEV (reference sequence). The CDR3 nucleotides read TGTGCCAGCAGGGGGAAATTAAGGCGGTATAATTCACCCCTCCACTTT. The encoded protein is CASRGKLRRYNSPLHF.